One sample yielded the 7 T cell receptor beta chains listed below, sequenced in a study of cytomegalovirus exposure and HLA in healthy donors. PCR used 60 Vbeta primers and 13 Jbeta primers. The method was immunoSEQ multiplex PCR; TCRdb's version includes in-frame clones alone and lacks a portion of them. The sample holds about 200,000 clones; around 82% are singletons and the top ten take less than 3.5%. What was sequenced was PBMCs. Receptor source: a woman in her twenties or thirties in good health and CMV-seronegative.

This clone was detected only once. The rearrangement links TRBV7-2 to TRBJ2-1; D perhaps matches TRBD2 (6 bases). The ends were cut back, 3 bases at V and 0 bases at J, with 9 bases in the middle. Germline lookup yields CDR1 SGHTA and CDR2 FQGNSA. CDR3 length equals 15 residues. This CDR3 is CASSFGSLSYNEQFF. The CDR3 DNA sequence: TGTGCCAGCAGCTTCGGGAGCCTCTCCTACAATGAGCAGTTCTTC. Filled out from reference TRBV7-2 and TRBJ2-1, the complete variable domain reads GAGVSQSPSNKVTEKGKDVELRCDPISGHTALYWYRQSLGQGLEFLIYFQGNSAPDKSGLPSDRFSAERTGGSVSTLTIQRTQQEDSAVYLCASSFGSLSYNEQFFGPGTRLTVL.

The chain has TRBV6-6 and TRBJ1-2, with 7 bases lining up with TRBD1. Germline V gene data show CDR1 as MNHNY and CDR2 as SVGAGI (reference sequence). The CDR3 sequence is 13 residues long. J lost 5 bases, V lost 2 bases, and 2 bases had no gene match. CDR3 region: CASSYTTGYGYTF. The CDR3 DNA reads TGTGCCAGCAGTTACACGACAGGGTATGGCTACACCTTC.

The sample holds a few counts of this clone. The V gene is TRBV30, the J gene TRBJ1-5; a possible D gene is TRBD1 (5 bases). The CDR3 spans 15 residues. V was trimmed by 0 bases and J by 1 base, leaving 10 bases between them. Germline-derived CDR1 and CDR2 are GTSNPN and SVGIG (reference sequence). The CDR3 here is CAWSVPEGSNQPQHF. The CDR3 DNA follows: TGTGCCTGGAGTGTACCGGAGGGGAGCAATCAGCCCCAGCATTTT.

The chain links TRBV6-5 to TRBJ1-1, with 8 positions matching TRBD1. Per germline, CDR1 MNHEY and CDR2 SVGAGI. The CDR3 is 14 residues long. Trimming removed 10 bases from V and 5 bases from J; junction bases left unmatched: 12. The CDR3 nucleotides read TGTGCCACTCGGACAGGGCCGGTCGGGACTGAAGCTTTCTTT. It yields the protein CATRTGPVGTEAFF.

This clone was seen a handful of times. J is TRBJ1-1 and V is TRBV5-1; TRBD1 matches 8 bases. V shed 3 bases and J 4 bases; nucleotides not matched to a gene: 5. CDR1 is SGHRS and CDR2 is YFSETQ in the germline V gene. The length of the CDR3 is 14 residues. CDR3 amino acids: CASSSRGRSTEAFF. In DNA form, the CDR3 reads TGCGCCAGCAGCTCCAGGGGGCGGAGCACTGAAGCTTTCTTT.

The V call is TRBV6-1, the J call TRBJ2-3, with 12 nucleotides matching TRBD2. The trim removed 4 bases at V and 3 bases at J, leaving 5 bases unmatched. This CDR3 has 16 residues. Germline V gene sequence: CDR1 MNHNS, CDR2 SASEGT. The CDR3 spells CASSGTSGELTDTQYF. The DNA of the CDR3 is TGTGCCAGCAGTGGGACTAGCGGGGAATTGACAGATACGCAGTATTTT.

The chain has TRBV21-1 and TRBJ2-3; TRBD1 is the table's D call, not checked against the DNA. TRBV21-1 is given as a pseudogene. CDR3 length equals 15 residues. CDR3 loop: CASSMSGQGSDTQYF. DNA of the CDR3: TGTGCCAGCAGCATGTCGGGACAGGGATCAGATACGCAGTATTTT.